This entry features one TCR beta chain sequence. This sample was included in a study of blood T cell repertoires in COVID-19. Study as a whole: The United States, Italy and Spain were the sources of the acute and convalescent COVID-19 samples. T cells, B-cell-depleted T cells, or PBMCs provided the cDNA or gDNA that served as material.

Assay: immunoSEQ multiplex PCR; the TCRdb copy retains only in-frame clones and omits some. The sample yields hundreds of thousands of clones, approximately 83% seen once. Trimming removed 7 bases from V and 6 bases from J, with 16 bases in between. The CDR3 runs to 13 residues. Per the germline V gene, CDR1 is MDHEN and CDR2 is SYDVKM. This clonotype originated in a woman in her 40s with acute COVID-19. The chain recombines TRBV28 with TRBJ2-7, with D uncertain. Sequenced material: PBMCs or T cells enriched from blood (not recorded which). The CDR3 reads CASIFIGTGEQYF. In nucleotides, the CDR3 is TGTGCCAGCATTTTTATAGGTACGGGCGAGCAGTACTTC.